The T cell receptor (beta chain) described here comes from a study of blood T cell repertoires in COVID-19. The CDR3 contains 15 residues. The ends were cut back, 1 base at V and 2 bases at J, with 12 bases in the middle. Germline CDR1 is SGHTA and CDR2 is FQGNSA. In the original analysis: Amplification with reference gene primers provided the estimates of nucleated cell counts. Here immunoSEQ multiplex PCR was the method, and the copy in TCRdb shows in-frame clones only, minus some. The V and J calls and the clone size are those of that table, but D and trimming were determined from the DNA. The sample contains more than 95,000 clones, approximately 85% of which appear only once. Patients at the Seattle site were enrolled during active infection and followed longitudinally.

The sequencing input was peripheral blood. The clonotype comes from a woman older than 75 with COVID-19, enrolled during active disease. The rearrangement uses TRBV7-2 and TRBJ2-7; D may be TRBD2 (6 bases). The CDR3 here is CASSLVGTEPYEQYF. CDR3 nucleotide sequence: TGTGCCAGCAGCTTAGTCGGGACTGAACCCTACGAGCAGTACTTC.